This is a list of T cell receptor beta chains from one sample in a study of neurological immune-mediated disorders. TCRdb reprocessed the 5' RACE reads via MiXCR and lists one record per CDR3 protein. The sample yields some 60,000 distinct CDR3 sequences, 2.5% seen once. The sample comprised PBMCs. Every receptor here comes from a man aged 50-60 years with multiple sclerosis. Each CDR3 is given with its conserved first and last residue. A D gene is named only where the DNA matches it firmly. The size field is filled for only some rows; it gives once, few, many or a size class.

clone_size d_call j_call cdr3_length v_call cdr3_nt cdr3_aa
many TRBD1 TRBJ1-1 13 TRBV5-1 TGCGCCAGCAGATGGACAGGGGACACTGAAGCTTTCTTT CASRWTGDTEAFF
many NA TRBJ1-5 16 TRBV5-6 TGTGCCAGCAGCTCCTCCGGCCTCCGGGGCAATCAGCCCCAGCATTTT CASSSSGLRGNQPQHF
many TRBD1 TRBJ2-1 14 TRBV6-5 TGTGCCAGCACCCGACAGGGGCTACACAATGAGCAGTTCTTC CASTRQGLHNEQFF
many TRBD2 TRBJ2-5 15 TRBV24-1 TGTGCCACCAGTGAAGGCGGGGGGGCCGGAGAGACCCAGTACTTC CATSEGGGAGETQYF
many NA TRBJ2-3 13 TRBV20-1 TGCAGCTGCCCGGGACCCCAACCAGATACGCAGTATTTT CSCPGPQPDTQYF
NA NA TRBJ2-7 15 TRBV18 TGTGCCAGCTCACCAATACAAGGGGCCGATGGCGAGCAGTACTTC CASSPIQGADGEQYF
many NA TRBJ1-6 16 TRBV6-6 TGTGCCAGCGAAGCCCCGCCGACGGCTGATGGTTCACCCCTCCACTTT CASEAPPTADGSPLHF
many NA TRBJ2-7 14 TRBV6-1 TGTGCCAGCAGGCGGCCAGGGGGGTCCTACGAGCAGTACTTC CASRRPGGSYEQYF
many NA TRBJ2-7 13 TRBV3-1 TGTGCCAGCAGCCAGACCAGCATTGGTGAGCAGTACTTC CASSQTSIGEQYF
many NA TRBJ2-7 18 TRBV11-2 TGTGCCAGCAGCCCCACGACCCGGAGCCGGGGAATACGATACGAGCAGTACTTC CASSPTTRSRGIRYEQYF
many NA TRBJ2-1 13 TRBV5-1 TGCGCCAGCAGCTTGGGGGGCACGGTTGAGCAGTTCTTC CASSLGGTVEQFF
many TRBD1 TRBJ1-2 15 TRBV9 TGTGCCAGCAGCCCGTTGACAGGGGGCTCGACTGGCTACACCTTC CASSPLTGGSTGYTF
many TRBD1 TRBJ1-2 14 TRBV29-1 TGCAGCGTTGGGACAGGGGTTTCTTACTATGGCTACACCTTC CSVGTGVSYYGYTF
few NA TRBJ2-1 16 TRBV28 TGTGCCAGCACTACCACCGGGCCCAGCTATGTCAATGAGCAGTTCTTC CASTTTGPSYVNEQFF
many TRBD1 TRBJ2-1 13 TRBV28 TGTGCCAGCAGAAGACAGGGGGGAAATGAGCAGTTCTTC CASRRQGGNEQFF
many NA TRBJ1-6 17 TRBV27 TGTGCCAGCAGTTTTCTCTTAAACAGGGAAGAGAATTCACCCCTCCACTTT CASSFLLNREENSPLHF
many TRBD1 TRBJ2-7 13 TRBV10-3 TGTGCCATCAGAACAGGGGGCGCGGACGAGCAGTACTTC CAIRTGGADEQYF
many NA TRBJ1-1 14 TRBV5-6 TGTGCCAGCAGTCTACCGGGACAGAACACTGAAGCTTTCTTT CASSLPGQNTEAFF
many NA TRBJ1-1 12 TRBV12-3/TRBV12-4 TGTGCCAGCACCCGGGTGTCTTTCGAAGCTTTCTTT CASTRVSFEAFF
once NA TRBJ1-3 16 TRBV19 TGTGCCAGTACCCAGGGTAGGCCTCCCTCTGGAAACACCATATATTTT CASTQGRPPSGNTIYF
many NA TRBJ1-5 15 TRBV7-8 TGTGCCAGCAGCTTAGTCGCGGGGGGCTCTCAGCCCCAGCATTTT CASSLVAGGSQPQHF
many NA TRBJ1-1 13 TRBV6-2/TRBV6-3 TGTGCCAGCAGCCAGAGGAGAAACACTGAAGCTTTCTTT CASSQRRNTEAFF
many NA TRBJ2-3 15 TRBV5-1 TGCGCCAGCAGTCAAGGCGGGGTTCGCACAGATACGCAGTATTTT CASSQGGVRTDTQYF
many TRBD2 TRBJ2-3 17 TRBV4-2 TGTGCCAGCAGCCAGCTAGCGGGGGGCCTAAGCACAGATACGCAGTATTTT CASSQLAGGLSTDTQYF
many TRBD1 TRBJ1-1 12 TRBV7-2 TGTGCCAGCGGACAGACAGGGGTAGAAGCTTTCTTT CASGQTGVEAFF
NA NA TRBJ1-4 15 TRBV18 TGTGCCAGCTCAACAGGGAGGACAGCTAATGAAAAACTGTTTTTT CASSTGRTANEKLFF
many TRBD1 TRBJ2-7 13 TRBV29-1 TGCAGCGGAAACAGGGGGCGCTGGTACGAGCAGTACTTC CSGNRGRWYEQYF
many TRBD2 TRBJ2-5 14 TRBV7-2 TGTGCCAGCCGGACTAGCGGGGGGTTAGAGACCCAGTACTTC CASRTSGGLETQYF
many NA TRBJ1-6 12 TRBV20-1 TGCAGTGCTAATACAGGGAGTTCACCCCTCCACTTT CSANTGSSPLHF
many TRBD2 TRBJ2-1 16 TRBV6-2/TRBV6-3 TGTGCCAGCAGTTACTCGGAGCGGGGGGGCCCGAATGAGCAGTTCTTC CASSYSERGGPNEQFF
many NA TRBJ1-2 11 TRBV6-1 TGTGCCAGCAGTGAGCAGTCGGGCTACACCTTC CASSEQSGYTF
many NA TRBJ2-2 13 TRBV15 TGTGCCACCAGCACCGGGCGCACCGGGGAGCTGTTTTTT CATSTGRTGELFF
many NA TRBJ2-3 15 TRBV20-1 TGCAGTGCTAGAGATAAGGATAGGGCCACAGATACGCAGTATTTT CSARDKDRATDTQYF
many NA TRBJ2-3 13 TRBV20-1 TGCAGTGCTAGATACCCCGGAGGATATACGCAGTATTTT CSARYPGGYTQYF
many NA TRBJ2-7 15 TRBV6-5 TGTGCCAGCAGTTACTCCGTCCTGGGCTCCTACGAGCAGTACTTC CASSYSVLGSYEQYF
many TRBD2 TRBJ2-5 16 TRBV12-3/TRBV12-4 TGTGCCAGCAGTCCGGGGGGACTAGCGGGGCGGGAGACCCAGTACTTC CASSPGGLAGRETQYF
many TRBD1 TRBJ1-4 13 TRBV29-1 TGCAGCGCGCGACAGGGGGCGAGTGAAAAACTGTTTTTT CSARQGASEKLFF
many NA TRBJ2-3 13 TRBV19 TGTGCCAGTACATTACAGGGTAGAGATACGCAGTATTTT CASTLQGRDTQYF
many NA TRBJ1-2 16 TRBV9 TGTGCCAGCAGCACAGGGACCTCTTACACGGCTAAAGGCTACACCTTC CASSTGTSYTAKGYTF
many NA TRBJ1-2 15 TRBV12-3/TRBV12-4 TGTGCCAGCAGTCCGGCCGGGGGGGTGGGATATGGCTACACCTTC CASSPAGGVGYGYTF
many NA TRBJ2-2 12 TRBV12-3/TRBV12-4 TGTGCCAGCAGTTCGGGGGTCGGGGAGCTGTTTTTT CASSSGVGELFF
many TRBD2 TRBJ2-5 15 TRBV5-1 TGCGCCAGCAGCTTGGCACTAGCGGGGAGGGAGACCCAGTACTTC CASSLALAGRETQYF
many NA TRBJ1-1 13 TRBV27 TGTGCCAGCAGTTTAAACGGGAAGTTGGAAGCTTTCTTT CASSLNGKLEAFF
many NA TRBJ1-1 13 TRBV29-1 TGCAGCGTTGGGACGGGGTCGAACACTGAAGCTTTCTTT CSVGTGSNTEAFF
many NA TRBJ1-2 14 TRBV7-9 TGTGCCAGCAGCCACGGAGGATCGTTGGGGGGCTACACCTTC CASSHGGSLGGYTF
many NA TRBJ2-5 16 TRBV9 TGTGCCAGCAGCCCGAACGTGGCCGCACCGAAAGAGACCCAGTACTTC CASSPNVAAPKETQYF
many TRBD1 TRBJ2-5 15 TRBV7-3 TGTGCCAGCAGCTTAACTAGCGACAGGGGAGAGACCCAGTACTTC CASSLTSDRGETQYF